This T cell receptor beta chain appears in the sequencing data of a study of shared clonotypes between healthy human individuals. Overall study: Per donor, three plates held CD4 naive cells, three held CD4 memory, two held CD8 naive and one held CD8 memory.

Cells designated naive CD8 were CD45RO-negative and were positively selected for CCR7, with terminally differentiated effector memory CD45RA+ cells excluded. Germline V gives CDR1 SGHDN, CDR2 FVKESK. This CDR3 comprises 15 residues. V was clipped by 4 bases and J by 0 bases, with 12 bases between them. For sorted subsets, approximately 0.2 ug DNA per replicate equaled 33,000 or so T cell genomes. Repertoires were generated with immunoSEQ multiplex PCR, while TCRdb's copy carries only in-frame clones and drops some. This sample carries over 2,000,000 clones, 93% of them seen once, and the ten largest clones take roughly 1.7%.

The rearrangement uses TRBV14 and TRBJ1-2; no clear D. The receptor was derived from a man aged 18 to 35 in good health. Some clones in this sample may be carry-over from other donors' samples. Sequenced sample: naive CD8+ T cells from PBMCs. The CDR3 coding sequence is TGTGCCAGCAGCCCCAGCGCCTACACTAACTATGGCTACACCTTC. Protein: CASSPSAYTNYGYTF. Using reference TRBV14 and TRBJ1-2 for the parts outside the CDR3, the full variable domain is EAGVTQFPSHSVIEKGQTVTLRCDPISGHDNLYWYRRVMGKEIKFLLHFVKESKQDESGMPNNRFLAERTGGTYSTLKVQPAELEDSGVYFCASSPSAYTNYGYTFGSGTRLTVV.